The following is a T cell receptor beta chain sequence with its context. In the original processing: Researchers report that nucleated cell counts were estimated from reference gene primer amplification. The protocol was immunoSEQ multiplex PCR, while the TCRdb copy is restricted to in-frame clones and leaves out a portion. The V and J calls and clone size were taken over from that table, and D and trimming were inferred from the DNA. This table has tens of thousands of clones, more than 75% appearing once. The sample is drawn from a study of blood T cell repertoires in COVID-19. Study-level background: Researchers got acute and convalescent COVID-19 samples from the United States, Italy and Spain. Sources were T cells, B-cell-depleted T cells, or PBMCs; the material itself was cDNA or gDNA.

The CDR3 runs 14 residues. Germline CDR1 is SGHKS and CDR2 is YYEKEE (reference sequence). V lost 4 bases and J 2 bases, leaving 12 bases between the germline ends. The receptor was derived from a man aged 50-59 years with active COVID-19. Material for sequencing was peripheral blood. J is TRBJ1-1 and V is TRBV5-5, with D uncertain. The CDR3 protein is CASSPLALNTEAFF. CDR3 nucleotides: TGTGCCAGCAGCCCTTTAGCTCTTAACACTGAAGCTTTCTTT.